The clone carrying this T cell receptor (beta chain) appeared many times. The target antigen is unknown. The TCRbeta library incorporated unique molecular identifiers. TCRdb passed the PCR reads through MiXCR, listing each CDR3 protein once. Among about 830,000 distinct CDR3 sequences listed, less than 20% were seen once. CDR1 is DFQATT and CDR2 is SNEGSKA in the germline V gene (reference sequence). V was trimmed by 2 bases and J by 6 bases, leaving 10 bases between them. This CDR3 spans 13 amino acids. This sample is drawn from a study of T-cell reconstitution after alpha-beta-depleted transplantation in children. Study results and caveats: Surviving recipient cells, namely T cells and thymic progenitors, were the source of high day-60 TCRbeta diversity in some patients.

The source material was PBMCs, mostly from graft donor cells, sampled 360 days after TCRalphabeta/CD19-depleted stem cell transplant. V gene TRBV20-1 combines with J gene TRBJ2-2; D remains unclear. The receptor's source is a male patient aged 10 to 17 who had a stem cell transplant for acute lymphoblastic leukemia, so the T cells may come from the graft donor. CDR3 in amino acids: CSARMAGAGELFF. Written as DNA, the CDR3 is TGCAGTGCTAGAATGGCAGGAGCCGGGGAGCTGTTTTTT.